This entry features one T cell receptor (beta chain) sequence. The sample is drawn from a study of T cell changes during pregnancy in multiple sclerosis. Data came from immunoSEQ multiplex PCR; TCRdb stores just in-frame clones and leaves some out. The sample lists some 38,000 clones; roughly nine tenths were seen once. Sequencing was performed on CD4+ T cells from peripheral blood mononuclear cells, taken in the third trimester of pregnancy. This TCR was recovered from a female donor in good health, enrolled as a control in a pregnancy study.

CDR3 protein: CASSQLAGIESEAFF. As DNA, the CDR3 is TGCGCCAGCAGCCAACTTGCGGGGATCGAGTCTGAAGCTTTCTTT. The chain employs TRBV4-3 and TRBJ1-1; unclear D gene. The CDR3 is 15 amino acids. Germline V gene data show CDR1 as LGHNA and CDR2 as YSLEER. V was cut by 2 bases and J by 6 bases, with 16 bases left in between.